The 4 T cell receptor beta chains below come from one sample, sequenced in a study of human T cells and chemical hapten exposure. Time point specified: patch test 1, 2 weeks after DPC sensitization. Documented treatment: therapeutic diphenylcyclopropenone sensitization with weekly scalp DPC. MiXCR, run by TCRdb on the RACE reads, gives a single entry per CDR3 protein. The sample lists 75,000 to 100,000 distinct CDR3 sequences, 9.5% to 15% occurring once. The sequencing here drew on whole blood, taken in connection with sensitization to the hapten diphenylcyclopropenone (DPC). Receptors were obtained from a woman aged 40 to 50 with alopecia areata. Some clones in this sample may be carry-over from other donors' samples.

V usage is TRBV12-3 or TRBV12-4 and J usage is TRBJ1-5; the match to TRBD1 covers 9 bases. This CDR3 is 15 amino acids long. V shed 6 bases and J 3 bases; nucleotides not matched to a gene: 6. The chain's CDR3 is CASRSTGGVNQPQHF. CDR3 sequence (DNA): TGTGCCAGCAGATCTACAGGGGGCGTCAATCAGCCCCAGCATTTT.

Many counts were recorded for this clonotype. The V call is TRBV5-6, the J call TRBJ2-5; D possibly corresponds to TRBD2 (5 bases). Germline V CDR1 and CDR2: SGHDT, YYEEEE. The CDR3 contains 16 residues. V shed 0 bases and J shed 0 bases, with 12 bases lying between them. The CDR3 loop is CASSLERRAHQETQYF. The CDR3, as DNA: TGTGCCAGCAGCTTGGAGCGGAGAGCGCACCAAGAGACCCAGTACTTC.

This clonotype has a handful of counts. The rearrangement links TRBV7-9 to TRBJ2-5, with 7 nucleotides matching TRBD1. Trimming at V came to 3 bases and at J to 2 bases, leaving 3 bases not matched to a gene. CDR3 length equals 14 residues. Germline values: CDR1 SEHNR, CDR2 FQNEAQ (reference sequence). The CDR3 protein is CASSFGTAQETQYF. The CDR3 nucleotides are TGTGCCAGCAGCTTCGGGACAGCACAAGAGACCCAGTACTTC.

The V gene is TRBV28, the J gene TRBJ1-4, with 12 nucleotides matching TRBD1. CDR1 MDHEN and CDR2 SYDVKM come from the germline V gene. J was trimmed by 5 bases and V by 6 bases; bases with no gene match: 4. This CDR3 region has 15 residues. This CDR3 is CASRAGQGANEKLFF. The CDR3 nucleotides are TGTGCCAGCAGGGCGGGACAGGGGGCAAATGAAAAACTGTTTTTT.